These 11 T cell receptor beta chains came from one sample sequenced in a study of cytomegalovirus exposure and HLA in healthy donors. The PCR was carried out with 60 Vbeta primers and 13 Jbeta primers. Here immunoSEQ multiplex PCR was the method, and the copy in TCRdb shows in-frame clones only, minus some. The sample has about 70,000 clones, around two thirds seen once; the top ten hold more than 9.5%. Sequences were obtained from PBMCs. The receptors originated from a human donor in good health.

The chain employs TRBV28 and TRBJ2-7; weak D call: TRBD2 (6 bases). Germline loops: CDR1 MDHEN, CDR2 SYDVKM. Trimming left V 5 bases short and J 5 bases short, with 10 bases between. The CDR3 has 12 amino acids. The DNA for the CDR3 is TGTGCCAGCAGTAAGGAGGGTGACGAGCAGTACTTC. This translates into CASSKEGDEQYF. The variable domain in full, completed from reference TRBV28 and TRBJ2-7, reads DVKVTQSSRYLVKRTGEKVFLECVQDMDHENMFWYRQDPGLGLRLIYFSYDVKMKEKGDIPEGYSVSREKKERFSLILESASTNQTSMYLCASSKEGDEQYFGPGTRLTVT.

A remark on this clone: The sample carries other DNA sequences with the same CDR3. The gene calls are TRBV19 and TRBJ1-1; 7 bases are a match to TRBD1. Germline CDR1 and CDR2: LNHDA and SQIVND (reference sequence). The length of the CDR3 is 13 residues. The junction had 7 bases not matched to a gene; V was cut back by 4 bases and J by 8 bases. The CDR3 DNA reads as TGTGCCAGTAGTACCCGGGACAGCCCCGAAGCTTTCTTT. It codes for CASSTRDSPEAFF.

This chain joins TRBV2 and TRBJ1-4, with 8 positions matching TRBD1. Germline V gene sequence: CDR1 SNHLY, CDR2 FYNNEI. This CDR3 has 14 residues. Unmatched junction bases numbered 7, after V lost 6 bases and J lost 7 bases. The chain's CDR3 is CASRSGGYGEKLFF. The CDR3 DNA follows: TGTGCCAGCAGATCAGGGGGCTATGGTGAAAAACTGTTTTTT.

This clone appeared once. The chain has TRBV5-1 and TRBJ1-4; maybe TRBD1 (5 bases). This CDR3 is built from 14 residues. Looked up from germline, CDR1 is SGHRS and CDR2 is YFSETQ. With 1 base removed from V and 6 bases from J, the gap between germline ends came to 10 bases. The CDR3 coding sequence is TGCGCCAGCAGCTTGTGGACGGGGGATGAAAAACTGTTTTTT. As protein: CASSLWTGDEKLFF. Supplemented by reference TRBV5-1 and TRBJ1-4, the full variable domain reads KAGVTQTPRYLIKTRGQQVTLSCSPISGHRSVSWYQQTPGQGLQFLFEYFSETQRNKGNFPGRFSGRQFSNSRSEMNVSTLELGDSALYLCASSLWTGDEKLFFGSGTQLSVL.

The gene calls are TRBV19 and TRBJ2-2; 10 bases map to TRBD1. J gave up 7 bases and V 5 bases, and 10 bases lay outside the gene matches. The CDR3 is 16 amino acids. Germline V gene lookup returns CDR1 LNHDA and CDR2 SQIVND (reference sequence). The CDR3 DNA reads TGTGCCAGTAGTCACCCGGGACAGGGGCGTAGCGGGGAGCTGTTTTTT. Amino acid sequence: CASSHPGQGRSGELFF.

This clone was counted a few times. This rearrangement joins TRBV6-6 to TRBJ1-2, with TRBD1 matching over 9 bases. CDR1 and CDR2 (germline): MNHNY, SVGAGI (reference sequence). V trimming: 6 bases; J trimming: 2 bases; junction bases outside the gene matches: 7. The CDR3 sequence is 15 residues long. The CDR3 bases are TGTGCCAGCAGCAACAGGGGGCGCGGGAACTATGGCTACACCTTC. This gives the protein CASSNRGRGNYGYTF.

This chain uses TRBV28 with TRBJ1-2; 9 positions agree with TRBD1. Germline assignment: CDR1 MDHEN and CDR2 SYDVKM. With 2 bases clipped from V and 8 bases from J, the junction kept 3 bases outside the gene matches. This CDR3 is 13 amino acids long. The CDR3 DNA sequence: TGTGCCAGCAGTTTACGACAGGGGGAAGGCTACACCTTC. This translates into CASSLRQGEGYTF.

The chain combines TRBV30 with TRBJ2-7; 7 bases agree with TRBD2. The germline V gene has CDR1 GTSNPN and CDR2 SVGIG (reference sequence). J was trimmed by 5 bases and V by 2 bases; bases with no gene match: 9. This CDR3 region has 14 residues. The CDR3: CAWSLRLAVNEQYF. In DNA form, the CDR3 reads TGTGCCTGGAGTCTTCGACTAGCTGTAAACGAGCAGTACTTC. Using reference TRBV30 and TRBJ2-7 for the parts outside the CDR3, the full variable domain is SQTIHQWPATLVQPVGSPLSLECTVEGTSNPNLYWYRQAAGRGLQLLFYSVGIGQISSEVPQNLSASRPQDRQFILSSKKLLLSDSGFYLCAWSLRLAVNEQYFGPGTRLTVT.

The rearrangement uses TRBV19 and TRBJ1-1; TRBD1 matches 7 bases. CDR1 and CDR2 (germline): LNHDA, SQIVND (reference sequence). The J segment lost 5 bases and the V segment lost 4 bases, leaving 4 bases of the junction unmatched. The CDR3 consists of 13 residues. The CDR3 loop is CASSTTGRTEAFF. In DNA, the CDR3 is TGTGCCAGTAGTACGACAGGGAGGACTGAAGCTTTCTTT.

The CDR3 loop reads CATSRVSGPSAYEQYF. The CDR3 bases are TGTGCCACCAGCAGAGTTTCGGGTCCTAGCGCCTACGAGCAGTACTTC. This rearrangement joins TRBV15 to TRBJ2-7; TRBD2 is a possible D gene (6 bases). Trimming pared 1 base from V and 2 bases from J, leaving 15 bases between. Germline CDR1 is LNHNV and CDR2 is YYDKDF (reference sequence). The CDR3 runs 16 residues.

This clone came up many times. J is TRBJ2-1 and V is TRBV29-1; tentatively, D is TRBD1 (6 bases). The germline CDR1 and CDR2 sequences are SQVTM and ANQGSEA. Trimming took 5 bases from V and 7 from J, leaving 18 bases between them. The CDR3 runs 14 residues. CDR3 sequence reads: CSVLREQGRNEQFF. The CDR3 DNA sequence: TGCAGCGTTCTTCGCGAACAGGGCAGGAATGAGCAGTTCTTC.